Following are 9 T cell receptor beta chains from one sample sequenced in a study of regulatory T cells in long-lasting Graves disease. The time point: persistent/refractory GD, antithyroid drugs over 5 years with positive TRAb. From RNA extracted from PBMCs, the TCR library was made. Arm-PCR of CDR3 regions and iRepertoire HTBI primers were used to build TCR beta libraries. MiXCR was run by TCRdb on the multiplex PCR reads, yielding one entry per CDR3 protein. The sample comprises around 460,000 distinct CDR3 sequences, 22% of which are singletons, and over 10% rests with the top ten. Sequenced here: peripheral blood mononuclear cells (PBMCs), sampled when the disease was refractory, from a patient treated with antithyroid drugs. These receptor sequences come from a female donor with Graves disease.

The chain joins TRBV6-1 to TRBJ2-2, with TRBD2 identical over 11 bases. Looked up from germline, CDR1 is MNHNS and CDR2 is SASEGT. J gave up 5 bases and V 6 bases, and 11 bases lay outside the gene matches. CDR3 length equals 17 residues. CDR3 loop: CASSPTSGTRRTGELFF. CDR3 bases: TGTGCCAGCAGCCCGACTAGCGGGACTCGACGTACCGGGGAGCTGTTTTTT.

This clonotype was seen only a few times. The chain links TRBV28 to TRBJ2-2, with D unresolved. The CDR3 extends over 12 amino acids. Trimming removed 6 bases at V and 6 bases at J, with 8 bases between. The germline V gene has CDR1 MDHEN and CDR2 SYDVKM. The CDR3 spells CASSRSPGELFF. CDR3 in DNA: TGTGCCAGCAGCCGGAGCCCCGGGGAGCTGTTTTTT.

This clonotype was detected many times. This rearrangement joins TRBV5-1 to TRBJ1-2; no clear D gene. The V gene's germline CDR1 is SGHRS and CDR2 YFSETQ. The ends were cut back, 0 bases at V and 2 bases at J, with 11 bases in the middle. The CDR3 has 15 residues. The CDR3 DNA follows: TGCGCCAGCAGCTTGGCCCGGGGAGGGAACTATGGCTACACCTTC. As protein: CASSLARGGNYGYTF.

This clonotype was picked up many times. V gene TRBV12-3 or TRBV12-4 combines with J gene TRBJ2-4; TRBD1 agrees at 8 bases. CDR3 length: 14 amino acids. V dropped 5 bases and J dropped 6; count of bases not matched to a gene: 6. This CDR3 reads CASSRTGKGNIQYF. CDR3 DNA sequence: TGTGCCAGCAGTCGGACAGGGAAGGGAAACATTCAGTACTTC.

This clonotype was recorded many times. V is TRBV28 and J is TRBJ1-2; no clear D. V was cut by 3 bases and J by 3 bases, with 14 bases left in between. CDR3 length: 15 residues. Germline V gene lookup returns CDR1 MDHEN and CDR2 SYDVKM. The CDR3 region has the DNA TGTGCCAGCAGTTTCGACCATGAGAAATACTATGGCTACACCTTC. As protein: CASSFDHEKYYGYTF.

The rearrangement joins TRBV7-2 to TRBJ1-2; no firm D call. This CDR3 has 15 amino acids. The V gene's germline CDR1 is SGHTA and CDR2 FQGNSA. V was shortened by 4 bases and J by 4 bases, with 16 bases between the two germline ends. Written as DNA, the CDR3 is TGTGCCAGCAGCTCTTATACCGGCAGTACCTATGGCTACACCTTC. This sequence encodes CASSSYTGSTYGYTF.

This clonotype was picked up a small number of times. The chain employs TRBV29-1 and TRBJ2-7; D tentatively fits TRBD1 or TRBD2 (5 bases each). Looked up from germline, CDR1 is SQVTM and CDR2 is ANQGSEA. The CDR3 contains 14 residues. V was cut by 5 bases and J by 1 base, with 15 bases left in between. CDR3 DNA: TGCAGCGTTACCCCCGGGACCGATTCCTACGAGCAGTACTTC. Translating it yields CSVTPGTDSYEQYF.

This clonotype was counted ten times or more. The V gene is TRBV7-2, the J gene TRBJ1-6, with a possible D match to TRBD1 (5 bases). Between the trimmed V and J ends, which lost 1 base and 10 bases, there was a span of 14 bases. Germline V gives CDR1 SGHTA, CDR2 FQGNSA. This CDR3 comprises 15 residues. CDR3 amino acids: CASSLGGATLSPLHF. CDR3 in DNA: TGTGCCAGCAGCTTAGGAGGGGCTACGTTGTCACCCCTCCACTTT.

V and J are TRBV19 and TRBJ1-3; no reliable D call. CDR3 length equals 14 residues. Germline V lookup: CDR1 LNHDA, CDR2 SQIVND (reference sequence). Trimming took off 6 bases at V and 0 bases at J, with 9 bases between the two ends. In DNA, the CDR3 is TGTGCCAGTAGGCACCTTTCCTCTGGAAACACCATATATTTT. Protein sequence: CASRHLSSGNTIYF.